Listed here is a single TCR beta chain. Its target is not known. These data originate in a study of T cell responses to AZD1222 COVID-19 vaccine. Study-level points and caveats: Rises in breadth and depth of Spike-specific TCRs came after two AZD1222 doses. Clonal diversity may have been underestimated in mostly white British donors. Per reports, nearly half of all spike-specific TCRs target regions that are unmutated in variants.

The CDR3 has 16 amino acids. The V gene's germline CDR1 is SNHLY and CDR2 FYNNEI. V lost 6 bases to trimming and J lost 2 bases; unmatched junction nucleotides: 9. The assay was immunoSEQ multiplex PCR, and TCRdb's table has in-frame clones only and misses some. The sample comprises around 160,000 clones, under 95% of which are singletons, and roughly 5.5% rests with the top ten. The source of this sequence is an adult in good health. The input for sequencing was peripheral blood, taken on day 0 of AZD1222 vaccination. The V and J genes are TRBV2 and TRBJ1-5, with 8 nucleotides matching TRBD1. In DNA, the CDR3 is TGTGCCAGCAGGGCCAGACAGGGGACGGGCAATCAGCCCCAGCATTTT. Its translation is CASRARQGTGNQPQHF. Full variable domain (missing parts from reference TRBV2 and TRBJ1-5): EPEVTQTPSHQVTQMGQEVILRCVPISNHLYFYWYRQILGQKVEFLVSFYNNEISEKSEIFDDQFSVERPDGSNFTLKIRSTKLEDSAMYFCASRARQGTGNQPQHFGDGTRLSIL.